A selection of T cell receptor beta chains follows, all from one sample in a study of CD8 T cells in ankylosing spondylitis. TCRdb itself ran the 5' RACE reads through MiXCR, one entry per CDR3 protein. The sample gives tens of thousands of distinct CDR3 sequences, approximately 15% of which show up once; about 45% is in the top ten. The sequenced material came from blood. Receptors were obtained from a male donor with ankylosing spondylitis or in good health (not recorded which). Both conserved end residues are part of each CDR3.

TRBJ2-7	TRBV7-2	14	CASSSRTPPYEQYF
TRBJ2-1	TRBV6-2/TRBV6-3	15	CASSGTSLRYNEQFF
TRBJ2-2	TRBV28	12	CATTGGTGELFF
TRBJ2-3	TRBV20-1	15	CSASLRSGRVDTQYF
TRBJ2-3	TRBV4-3	16	CASSQDLAVASVTQYF
TRBJ2-1	TRBV20-1	13	CSAEPSGRDEQFF
TRBJ2-4	TRBV5-5	20	CASPIQRASGGCSAKNIQYF
TRBJ2-1	TRBV4-3	17	CASSPTTGQGKNNEQFF
TRBJ1-1	TRBV29-1	12	CSVGGQNTEAFF
TRBJ2-2	TRBV12-3/TRBV12-4	16	CASRGSGTANTGELFF
TRBJ2-2	TRBV10-2	14	CASSAAGGAGELFF
TRBJ2-7	TRBV29-1	12	CSVVGGDYEQYF
TRBJ2-7	TRBV5-1	13	CASSGQSSYEQYF
TRBJ2-3	TRBV5-1	14	CASSLWTGEDTQYF
TRBJ2-3	TRBV5-1	15	CASSLVGETTDTQYF
TRBJ1-1	TRBV7-2	15	CASSAYRVRNTEAFF
TRBJ2-1	TRBV19	13	CASSPQGYNEQFF
TRBJ2-2	TRBV28	13	CASRIRDPGELFF
TRBJ2-3	TRBV7-9	11	CASFQTDTQYF
TRBJ1-4	TRBV12-3/TRBV12-4	14	CASSLSGRNEKLFF
TRBJ2-3	TRBV7-2	14	CASSPGTRLDTQYF
TRBJ2-3	TRBV12-3/TRBV12-4	13	CASNLGGPDTQYF
TRBJ2-1	TRBV20-1	12	CSARVMRGEQFF
TRBJ2-1	TRBV29-1	12	CSTRPGGHEQFF
TRBJ2-3	TRBV7-2	16	CASSLAGGPITDTQYF
TRBJ2-2	TRBV5-1	15	CASREWTENTGELFF
TRBJ2-1	TRBV7-9	15	CASSLDERDRNEQFF
TRBJ2-2	TRBV28	14	CASSLGRYTGELFF
TRBJ1-1	TRBV9	13	CASSIEMNTEAFF
TRBJ2-1	TRBV7-3	14	CASSLLAGYNEQFF
TRBJ2-5	TRBV7-2	14	CASTSGGAKETQYF
TRBJ2-1	TRBV4-2	15	CASSQLTSGYNEQFF
TRBJ1-1	TRBV15	15	CATSRVSQGGSEAFF
TRBJ2-5	TRBV6-5	17	CASSYSRGAGVQETQYF
TRBJ2-2	TRBV5-1	14	CASNLGQNTGELFF
TRBJ2-5	TRBV9	15	CASSTRTGREETQYF
TRBJ2-3	TRBV20-1	14	CSARSSGSPDTQYF
TRBJ1-4	TRBV7-9	16	CASSPARGADNEKLLF
TRBJ2-3	TRBV29-1	16	CSARGLAGKNTDTQYF